The rows below give T cell receptor beta chains drawn from one sample of a study of technical replicates of blood from several donors. The data were produced by immunoSEQ multiplex PCR, yet TCRdb's version contains in-frame clones alone and is incomplete. The table lists more than 9,000 clones, approximately 94% of them singletons. Sequencing used PBMCs. The receptors were sampled from a human donor in good health. The CDR3 runs from the conserved cysteine through the conserved F or W. A D gene is named only where the DNA matches it firmly. Clone sizes are given selectively: once, few, many, or a class where the clone is expanded.

j_call	d_call	v_call	clone_size	cdr3_nt	cdr3_aa
TRBJ2-2	-	TRBV27	-	TGTGCCAGCAGTCCCTTGGACTTCCTCCACGGGGAGCTGTTTTTT	CASSPLDFLHGELFF
TRBJ1-2	-	TRBV4-1	-	TGCGCCAGCAGCCAAATCGTTGCGGGGACGGCTAGCTATGGCTACACCTTC	CASSQIVAGTASYGYTF
TRBJ2-2	-	TRBV2	-	TGTGCCACATCCGACGGGGCGAACACCGGGGAGCTGTTTTTT	CATSDGANTGELFF
TRBJ1-2	-	TRBV28	-	TGTGCCAGCAGTTTTGGGTCACTGGGGCCGCTAAACTATGGCTACACCTTC	CASSFGSLGPLNYGYTF
TRBJ1-4	-	TRBV9	few	TGTGCCAGCAGCGTAGAGGGAGGGGACGCAACTAATGAAAAACTGTTTTTT	CASSVEGGDATNEKLFF
TRBJ1-2	TRBD1	TRBV5-1	-	TGCGCCAGCAGCGCTTCAGGGGGCGCATATGGCTACACCTTC	CASSASGGAYGYTF
TRBJ2-7	-	TRBV10-3	-	TGTGCCATCAGTACACTACAGGGAATGCGGGCCTACGAGCAGTACTTC	CAISTLQGMRAYEQYF
TRBJ2-3	TRBD1	TRBV5-5	-	TGTGCCAGCAGCTTAGGGGGCAGGACAGATACGCAGTATTTT	CASSLGGRTDTQYF
TRBJ2-3	-	TRBV10-3	-	TGTGCCATCAGTGAGGCCCGGGTGGGACATTTTTGGGGAGATACGCAGTATTTT	CAISEARVGHFWGDTQYF
TRBJ2-1	-	TRBV20-1	once	TGCAGTGCTCGCCGGGACAATGAGCAGTTCTTC	CSARRDNEQFF
TRBJ2-3	TRBD1	TRBV6-1	-	TGTGCCAGCAGTGCCGGGACAGGGCACACAGATACGCAGTATTTT	CASSAGTGHTDTQYF
TRBJ2-7	TRBD1	TRBV6-1	-	TGTGCCAGCAGTGAGATCCAATCGGGACAGGACTTCTACGAGCAGTACTTC	CASSEIQSGQDFYEQYF
TRBJ2-3	-	TRBV6-4	-	TGTGCCAGCAGTGAGTCTGCTGCGGGTCAGGTGGATACGCAGTATTTT	CASSESAAGQVDTQYF
TRBJ1-1	-	TRBV18	-	TGTGCCAGCTCACTATCCTCGGACACTGAAGCTTTCTTT	CASSLSSDTEAFF
TRBJ2-1	TRBD2	TRBV7-8	-	TGTGCCAGCAGCATTAGCGGGAGCTCCTACAATGAGCAGTTCTTC	CASSISGSSYNEQFF
TRBJ2-7	-	TRBV9	-	TGTGCCAGCAGCCCCCACTACGAGCAGTACTTC	CASSPHYEQYF
TRBJ2-1	TRBD2	TRBV7-2	-	TGTGCCAGCAGCTTAGATTGGGGAGCGGGACCTGAGCAGTTCTTC	CASSLDWGAGPEQFF
TRBJ2-7	TRBD1	TRBV27	-	TGTGCCAGCAGTCCCCGGGGACAGGGAGAATACGAGCAGTACTTC	CASSPRGQGEYEQYF
TRBJ1-2	-	TRBV5-6	once	TGTGCCAGCAGCCCAGGATGGTTCGAGTTAAGATATGGCTACACCTTC	CASSPGWFELRYGYTF
TRBJ2-7	-	TRBV7-2	-	TGTGCCAGCTCCACCCCTAGGGGCGCGCAGTACTTC	CASSTPRGAQYF
TRBJ1-4	-	TRBV25-1	-	TGTGCCAGCGGGGCATCTGCAACTAATGAAAAACTGTTTTTT	CASGASATNEKLFF
TRBJ2-2	TRBD1	TRBV7-2	-	TGTGCCAGCAGCCAGGGACAGGGAGACACCGGGGAGCTGTTTTTT	CASSQGQGDTGELFF
TRBJ2-3	-	TRBV29-1	-	TGCAGCGTTGAAGATCCGGAAGCAGGTAGAACCGCGCAGTATTTT	CSVEDPEAGRTAQYF
TRBJ2-7	-	TRBV6-5	-	TGTGCCAGCAGAAATGGACTATTCTACGAGCAGTACTTC	CASRNGLFYEQYF
TRBJ2-5	-	TRBV4-2	-	TGTGCCAGCAGCCGCCAGGGTGACCAAGAGACCCAGTACTTC	CASSRQGDQETQYF
TRBJ2-2	-	TRBV10-1	-	TGCGCCAGCAGTGAGGGAGTAGACTATGTCGGGGAGCTGTTTTTT	CASSEGVDYVGELFF
TRBJ1-6	-	TRBV28	-	TGTGCCAGCAGTTTATTGGGCTTTGCGGGGAATTCACCCCTCCACTTT	CASSLLGFAGNSPLHF
TRBJ2-1	TRBD1	TRBV5-6	-	TGTGCCAGCAGCTTGTTGGGACAGGTCTACAATGAGCAGTTCTTC	CASSLLGQVYNEQFF
TRBJ2-6	TRBD1	TRBV2	once	TGTGCCAGCAATCCCGGACAGGGAATCGGTGGGGCCAACGTCCTGACTTTC	CASNPGQGIGGANVLTF
TRBJ1-1	-	TRBV7-3	-	TGTGCCAGCAGCTTTCAGACTAACACTGAAGCTTTCTTT	CASSFQTNTEAFF
TRBJ1-4	-	TRBV25-1	-	TGTGCCAGCAGTTCGGGGACAACTAATGAAAAACTGTTTTTT	CASSSGTTNEKLFF
TRBJ2-4	TRBD2	TRBV7-9	-	TGTGCCAGCAGCTTAAGGGAGGGAGGCATTCAGTACTTC	CASSLREGGIQYF
TRBJ1-1	-	TRBV27	-	TGTGCCAGCAGTTTATACGGGAACACTGAAGCTTTCTTT	CASSLYGNTEAFF
TRBJ1-5	-	TRBV6-6	-	TGTGCCAGCACTCGTACAGGGAAGGATCAGCCCCAGCATTTT	CASTRTGKDQPQHF
TRBJ2-1	TRBD2	TRBV2	once	TGTGCCAGCAGTGAACTCAGTATAGCGGGAGGGAACAATGAGCAGTTCTTC	CASSELSIAGGNNEQFF
TRBJ1-1	TRBD1	TRBV5-1	-	TGCGCCAGCAGCCCTGGACAGGGGAACACTGAAGCTTTCTTT	CASSPGQGNTEAFF
TRBJ1-1	-	TRBV6-5	-	TGTGCCAGCTACCGGCCAGGGTCCCAGGAGGCTTTCTTT	CASYRPGSQEAFF
TRBJ2-1	TRBD2	TRBV9	-	TGTGCCAGCAGCCCCGGGACTAGCCCAGACAATGAGCAGTTCTTC	CASSPGTSPDNEQFF
TRBJ2-3	TRBD1	TRBV30	-	TGTGCCGGGGGCGGGCAGGGGGCAGATACGCAGTATTTT	CAGGGQGADTQYF
TRBJ1-1	TRBD1	TRBV10-3	once	TGTGCCATCTCAGGGGGGATGAACACTGAAGCTTTCTTT	CAISGGMNTEAFF
TRBJ1-2	TRBD1	TRBV6-6	-	TGTGCCAGCAGAAGAGGACAGGGGGCTAACTATGGCTACACCTTC	CASRRGQGANYGYTF
TRBJ2-1	TRBD2	TRBV29-1	-	TGCAGCGCCGGTGCCGGACTAGCGGGAGTTAGTGAGCAGTTCTTC	CSAGAGLAGVSEQFF
TRBJ2-5	TRBD1	TRBV7-9	-	TGTGCCAGCAGCGACCAGGACAGGGACCAAGAGACCCAGTACTTC	CASSDQDRDQETQYF
TRBJ2-5	-	TRBV28	-	TGTGCCAGCAGTGCCCCGGGTCGTAGACAAGAGACCCAGTACTTC	CASSAPGRRQETQYF
TRBJ1-1	-	TRBV10-1	-	TGCGCCAGCAGTGAGGGTAAAGGGGTTTACACTGAAGCTTTCTTT	CASSEGKGVYTEAFF
TRBJ2-3	TRBD2	TRBV6-1	-	TGTGCCAGCAGTGTCCAGGCTAGCGGAACTAGCACAGATACGCAGTATTTT	CASSVQASGTSTDTQYF
TRBJ2-5	-	TRBV19	-	TGTGCCAGTAGTACCTTTGGGGGCCTCGAAGAGACCCAGTACTTC	CASSTFGGLEETQYF
TRBJ1-5	-	TRBV10-3	-	TGTGCCATCAGTGCCCAGGGTGATGATCAGCCCCAGCATTTT	CAISAQGDDQPQHF
TRBJ1-2	-	TRBV9	-	TGTGCCAGCAGCGTAGGTGGTGGAGGACAGACATATGGCTACACCTTC	CASSVGGGGQTYGYTF
TRBJ2-2	-	TRBV5-1	-	TGCGCCAGCAGCTTGCAGAGTAGCCCCGGGGAGCTGTTTTTT	CASSLQSSPGELFF
TRBJ2-2	TRBD2	TRBV29-1	-	TGCAGCGTGGGTGGGGGGGAGGCCGGGGAGCTGTTTTTT	CSVGGGEAGELFF
TRBJ1-4	-	TRBV2	-	TGTGCCAGCAGTAACACCGGGGGGGTAGAAAAACTGTTTTTT	CASSNTGGVEKLFF
TRBJ2-5	TRBD2	TRBV10-2	-	TGCGCCAGCAGTGAGTCCGGGAGGCAAGAGACCCAGTACTTC	CASSESGRQETQYF
TRBJ2-5	-	TRBV5-4	-	TGTGCCAGCAGCTTGGCCAGGGGTGCTTTAGAGACCCAGTACTTC	CASSLARGALETQYF
TRBJ1-1	-	TRBV28	-	TGTGCCAGCAGTTTTCGGGGGGCGAGAACTGAAGCTTTCTTT	CASSFRGARTEAFF
TRBJ1-1	-	TRBV19	-	TGTGCCAGTGTGGCCCGTAACACTGAAGCTTTCTTT	CASVARNTEAFF
TRBJ2-2	TRBD2	TRBV10-3	-	TGTGCCATCAGTTCTAGCGGAGCGGCCACCGGGGAGCTGTTTTTT	CAISSSGAATGELFF
TRBJ1-5	-	TRBV6-1	-	TGTGCCAGCAGTTCTCCAGGGGGCAATCAGCCCCAGCATTTT	CASSSPGGNQPQHF
TRBJ2-3	-	TRBV25-1	-	TGTGCCAGCAGTGAAAAAACCCCCACCGGAGTACCGGATACGCAGTATTTT	CASSEKTPTGVPDTQYF